A selection of T cell receptor beta chains follows, all from one sample in a study of graft-versus-host responses after intestinal transplantation. Measured with immunoSEQ multiplex PCR; TCRdb has only the in-frame clones, and not every one. Here the sample spans about 110,000 clones, approximately 92% being singletons. Their specific antigens are unknown. Sequencing was performed on unstimulated CD8+ T cells sorted from spleen or lymph node cells, taken before intestinal transplant. The receptors derive from a human donor who received an intestinal transplant. The CDR3 runs from the conserved cysteine through the conserved F or W. A D gene is named only where the DNA matches it firmly. Clone size is stated in some rows and not others, as once, few, many or a class when expanded.

v_call: TRBV9
d_call: .
j_call: TRBJ2-3
clone_size: .
cdr3_aa: CASSVNTDTQYF
cdr3_nt: TGTGCCAGCAGCGTTAACACAGATACGCAGTATTTT

v_call: TRBV9
d_call: .
j_call: TRBJ2-2
clone_size: .
cdr3_aa: CASTAGSDTGELFF
cdr3_nt: TGTGCCAGCACCGCTGGGAGTGACACCGGGGAGCTGTTTTTT

v_call: TRBV30
d_call: TRBD1
j_call: TRBJ1-5
clone_size: .
cdr3_aa: CACDRGNQPQHF
cdr3_nt: TGTGCCTGCGACAGGGGCAATCAGCCCCAGCATTTT

v_call: TRBV7-9
d_call: .
j_call: TRBJ1-2
clone_size: few
cdr3_aa: CASRGWGLYGYTF
cdr3_nt: TGTGCCAGCAGGGGTTGGGGACTCTATGGCTACACCTTC

v_call: TRBV6-1
d_call: TRBD1
j_call: TRBJ2-1
clone_size: .
cdr3_aa: CASSERDRGGNEQFF
cdr3_nt: TGTGCCAGCAGTGAACGGGACAGGGGAGGGAATGAGCAGTTCTTC

v_call: TRBV5-4
d_call: TRBD1
j_call: TRBJ2-7
clone_size: .
cdr3_aa: CASSPRDREVQYF
cdr3_nt: TGTGCCAGCAGCCCCCGGGACAGGGAGGTGCAGTACTTC

v_call: TRBV11-2
d_call: TRBD2
j_call: TRBJ2-1
clone_size: .
cdr3_aa: CASSLSPGLADYNEQFF
cdr3_nt: TGTGCCAGCAGCTTAAGTCCCGGACTAGCAGACTACAATGAGCAGTTCTTC

v_call: TRBV7-9
d_call: .
j_call: TRBJ2-7
clone_size: .
cdr3_aa: CASSLGWGAGEQYF
cdr3_nt: TGTGCCAGCAGCTTGGGTTGGGGAGCTGGCGAGCAGTACTTC

v_call: TRBV5-1
d_call: .
j_call: TRBJ2-1
clone_size: .
cdr3_aa: CASSRLGGIRQGSEQFF
cdr3_nt: TGCGCCAGCAGCCGCCTCGGGGGGATACGACAGGGTAGTGAGCAGTTCTTC

v_call: TRBV15
d_call: .
j_call: TRBJ2-5
clone_size: .
cdr3_aa: CATSRGSQETQYF
cdr3_nt: TGTGCCACCAGCAGAGGCTCACAAGAGACCCAGTACTTC

v_call: TRBV28
d_call: .
j_call: TRBJ2-5
clone_size: .
cdr3_aa: CASSLLRERKPQETQYF
cdr3_nt: TGTGCCAGCAGTTTACTGAGGGAACGCAAACCCCAAGAGACCCAGTACTTC

v_call: TRBV28
d_call: TRBD2
j_call: TRBJ2-7
clone_size: .
cdr3_aa: CASSLNVPRRGVPYEQYF
cdr3_nt: TGTGCCAGCAGTTTAAATGTTCCTAGGCGGGGGGTCCCCTACGAGCAGTACTTC

v_call: TRBV10-3
d_call: TRBD2
j_call: TRBJ2-2
clone_size: .
cdr3_aa: CAISRTSGTRWTGELFF
cdr3_nt: TGTGCCATCAGTCGGACTAGCGGGACCCGGTGGACCGGGGAGCTGTTTTTT

v_call: TRBV5-1
d_call: TRBD1
j_call: TRBJ1-1
clone_size: .
cdr3_aa: CASSRSNIQGGNTEAFF
cdr3_nt: TGCGCCAGCAGCCGTTCGAACATACAGGGGGGGAACACTGAAGCTTTCTTT

v_call: TRBV19
d_call: .
j_call: TRBJ1-1
clone_size: .
cdr3_aa: CASSIGGTGNTEAFF
cdr3_nt: TGTGCCAGTAGTATAGGAGGGACCGGGAACACTGAAGCTTTCTTT

v_call: TRBV2
d_call: TRBD1
j_call: TRBJ2-2
clone_size: .
cdr3_aa: CASSVGQGHTGELFF
cdr3_nt: TGTGCCAGCAGCGTTGGACAGGGGCACACCGGGGAGCTGTTTTTT

v_call: TRBV30
d_call: .
j_call: TRBJ2-3
clone_size: .
cdr3_aa: CAWSVWASSADTQYF
cdr3_nt: TGTGCCTGGAGTGTCTGGGCGTCATCGGCAGATACGCAGTATTTT

v_call: TRBV9
d_call: .
j_call: TRBJ2-2
clone_size: .
cdr3_aa: CASSPGVGELFF
cdr3_nt: TGTGCCAGCAGTCCCGGAGTCGGGGAGCTGTTTTTT

v_call: TRBV29-1
d_call: .
j_call: TRBJ2-5
clone_size: .
cdr3_aa: CSAEEGYQETQYF
cdr3_nt: TGCAGCGCGGAGGAGGGGTACCAAGAGACCCAGTACTTC

v_call: TRBV5-1
d_call: TRBD2
j_call: TRBJ2-7
clone_size: .
cdr3_aa: CASSLVAGPSSYEQYF
cdr3_nt: TGCGCCAGCAGCTTGGTAGCGGGTCCGAGCTCCTACGAGCAGTACTTC

v_call: TRBV2
d_call: .
j_call: TRBJ2-7
clone_size: .
cdr3_aa: CASRTNEQYF
cdr3_nt: TGTGCCAGCAGAACCAACGAGCAGTACTTC

v_call: TRBV27
d_call: .
j_call: TRBJ2-5
clone_size: .
cdr3_aa: CAVGRGETQYF
cdr3_nt: TGTGCCGTTGGCCGAGGGGAGACCCAGTACTTC

v_call: TRBV4-1
d_call: .
j_call: TRBJ2-7
clone_size: .
cdr3_aa: CASSQEGHSIYEQYF
cdr3_nt: TGCGCCAGCAGCCAGGAGGGACATTCGATTTACGAGCAGTACTTC

v_call: TRBV7-6
d_call: TRBD2
j_call: TRBJ2-3
clone_size: .
cdr3_aa: CASSRDWVSTSGSDTQYF
cdr3_nt: TGTGCCAGCAGCCGAGATTGGGTCTCGACTAGCGGGAGCGATACGCAGTATTTT

v_call: TRBV19
d_call: TRBD1
j_call: TRBJ1-1
clone_size: .
cdr3_aa: CASSEQGGSAEAFF
cdr3_nt: TGTGCCAGTAGCGAACAGGGGGGGAGTGCTGAAGCTTTCTTT

v_call: TRBV15
d_call: .
j_call: TRBJ2-7
clone_size: once
cdr3_aa: CATSGAGTRSRRYEQYF
cdr3_nt: TGTGCCACCAGCGGAGCAGGGACACGCTCCCGGAGGTACGAGCAGTACTTC

v_call: TRBV9
d_call: .
j_call: TRBJ2-6
clone_size: .
cdr3_aa: CASNPSGRGGSGANVLTF
cdr3_nt: TGTGCCAGCAATCCCTCAGGCAGGGGGGGATCTGGGGCCAACGTCCTGACTTTC

v_call: TRBV9
d_call: .
j_call: TRBJ2-2
clone_size: .
cdr3_aa: CASSAGGSGELFF
cdr3_nt: TGTGCCAGCAGCGCCGGAGGGAGCGGGGAGCTGTTTTTT

v_call: TRBV2
d_call: .
j_call: TRBJ1-1
clone_size: .
cdr3_aa: CASSEASINTEAFF
cdr3_nt: TGTGCCAGCAGTGAGGCGAGCATTAACACTGAAGCTTTCTTT

v_call: TRBV6-6
d_call: .
j_call: TRBJ1-2
clone_size: once
cdr3_aa: CASSYSDRNYGYTF
cdr3_nt: TGTGCCAGCAGTTACTCCGACAGAAACTATGGCTACACCTTC

v_call: TRBV19
d_call: TRBD2
j_call: TRBJ2-7
clone_size: .
cdr3_aa: CASSIVSGASYEQYF
cdr3_nt: TGTGCCAGTAGTATAGTTAGCGGGGCCTCCTACGAGCAGTACTTC

v_call: TRBV28
d_call: .
j_call: TRBJ2-3
clone_size: .
cdr3_aa: CASSLNLIGTDTQYF
cdr3_nt: TGTGCCAGCAGTTTAAATCTCATTGGCACAGATACGCAGTATTTT

v_call: TRBV7-3
d_call: .
j_call: TRBJ2-6
clone_size: .
cdr3_aa: CASSLGRHPSGANVLTF
cdr3_nt: TGTGCCAGCAGCTTAGGGCGACACCCCTCTGGGGCCAACGTCCTGACTTTC

v_call: TRBV4-1
d_call: .
j_call: TRBJ2-5
clone_size: .
cdr3_aa: CASSHIRTLPETQYF
cdr3_nt: TGCGCCAGCAGCCACATTAGGACTTTACCAGAGACCCAGTACTTC

v_call: TRBV9
d_call: .
j_call: TRBJ2-1
clone_size: .
cdr3_aa: CASSVGAGEGDEQFF
cdr3_nt: TGTGCCAGCAGCGTAGGTGCGGGAGAGGGGGATGAGCAGTTCTTC

v_call: TRBV27
d_call: .
j_call: TRBJ2-3
clone_size: .
cdr3_aa: CASSLGTDTQYF
cdr3_nt: TGTGCCAGCAGTTTAGGCACAGATACGCAGTATTTT

v_call: TRBV30
d_call: .
j_call: TRBJ2-2
clone_size: .
cdr3_aa: CAWSASPGELFF
cdr3_nt: TGTGCCTGGAGTGCTTCCCCCGGGGAGCTGTTTTTT

v_call: TRBV27
d_call: .
j_call: TRBJ1-2
clone_size: .
cdr3_aa: CASSLGGLGYTF
cdr3_nt: TGTGCCAGCAGTTTAGGGGGGCTGGGCTACACCTTC

v_call: TRBV30
d_call: .
j_call: TRBJ2-4
clone_size: .
cdr3_aa: CAWSGYHSQPIAKNIQYF
cdr3_nt: TGTGCCTGGAGTGGCTACCATAGCCAACCTATAGCCAAAAACATTCAGTACTTC

v_call: TRBV7-7
d_call: .
j_call: TRBJ2-2
clone_size: .
cdr3_aa: CASRAGTGELFF
cdr3_nt: TGTGCTAGCAGGGCGGGGACCGGGGAGCTGTTTTTT

v_call: TRBV7-9
d_call: .
j_call: TRBJ2-7
clone_size: .
cdr3_aa: CASSSTGNEQYF
cdr3_nt: TGTGCCAGCAGTTCTACAGGGAACGAGCAGTACTTC

v_call: TRBV28
d_call: .
j_call: TRBJ2-5
clone_size: .
cdr3_aa: CASSWTEYQETQYF
cdr3_nt: TGTGCCAGCAGTTGGACAGAGTACCAAGAGACCCAGTACTTC

v_call: TRBV29-1
d_call: TRBD2
j_call: TRBJ2-1
clone_size: .
cdr3_aa: CSLGEGNEQFF
cdr3_nt: TGCAGCCTAGGGGAGGGCAATGAGCAGTTCTTC

v_call: TRBV11-1
d_call: .
j_call: TRBJ2-7
clone_size: .
cdr3_aa: CASSLGGSRSEQYF
cdr3_nt: TGTGCCAGCAGCTTAGGTGGTAGCCGTTCCGAGCAGTACTTC

v_call: TRBV21-1
d_call: .
j_call: TRBJ2-3
clone_size: .
cdr3_aa: CASSKDETPLPDTQYF
cdr3_nt: TGTGCCAGCAGCAAAGACGAGACACCCTTACCAGATACGCAGTATTTT

v_call: TRBV27
d_call: .
j_call: TRBJ2-7
clone_size: once
cdr3_aa: CASSLSSFRAYEQYF
cdr3_nt: TGTGCCAGCAGTTTATCTAGTTTCAGGGCCTACGAGCAGTACTTC

v_call: TRBV15
d_call: .
j_call: TRBJ1-3
clone_size: .
cdr3_aa: CATGYGNTIYF
cdr3_nt: TGTGCCACCGGGTATGGAAACACCATATATTTT